Each of the 30 T cell receptor beta chains below was sequenced from the same sample in a study of identifying expanded T cells in peripheral blood. The protocol was immunoSEQ multiplex PCR, while the TCRdb copy is restricted to in-frame clones and leaves out a portion. This table holds 80,000 to 90,000 clones, 75% to 90% found once. What was sequenced was blood. Receptors were obtained from a person aged 18 to 70 in good health.

V is TRBV7-9 and J is TRBJ1-2; TRBD1 might be the D (5 bases). V lost 6 bases and J 3 bases, leaving 11 bases between the germline ends. The CDR3 is 13 amino acids. Germline V CDR1 and CDR2: SEHNR, FQNEAQ (reference sequence). Here the CDR3 reads CASRRDGYYGYTF. The CDR3 region has the DNA TGTGCCAGCAGAAGGGACGGTTACTATGGCTACACCTTC.

With respect to this clone: Other DNA sequences from this sample encode an identical CDR3 as well. This chain connects TRBV5-1 to TRBJ2-5; D is ambiguous. The CDR3 runs 11 residues. Deletions cut 0 bases from V and 3 bases from J, with 0 bases between. Germline CDR1 is SGHRS and CDR2 is YFSETQ. The DNA of the CDR3 is TGCGCCAGCAGCTTGGAAGAGACCCAGTACTTC. This translates into CASSLEETQYF.

The chain combines TRBV5-1 with TRBJ2-3; maybe TRBD2 (6 bases). The germline V gene has CDR1 SGHRS and CDR2 YFSETQ. Trimming stripped 7 bases from V and 0 bases from J, with 18 bases between. This CDR3 spans 16 amino acids. This CDR3 is CASRDFGGPSTDTQYF. Here the CDR3 DNA reads TGCGCCAGCCGGGACTTTGGGGGTCCTAGCACAGATACGCAGTATTTT.

The rearrangement uses TRBV29-1 and TRBJ1-1; TRBD1 might be the D (6 bases). The V gene's germline CDR1 is SQVTM and CDR2 ANQGSEA. The CDR3 extends over 11 amino acids. The ends were cut back, 3 bases at V and 9 bases at J, with 11 bases in the middle. The CDR3 DNA follows: TGCAGCGTTGATTCGGGGGGGCAAGCTTTCTTT. Translation: CSVDSGGQAFF.

This sequence joins TRBV11-2 and TRBJ1-1; a possible D gene is TRBD1 (5 bases). V was trimmed by 1 base and J by 0 bases, leaving 12 bases between them. This CDR3 has 16 amino acids. CDR1 SGHAT and CDR2 FQNNGV come from the germline V gene. The CDR3 is CASSLGGRGMNTEAFF. CDR3 sequence (DNA): TGTGCCAGCAGCTTAGGGGGCCGGGGGATGAACACTGAAGCTTTCTTT.

CDR3 sequence (DNA): TGTGCCAGCAGCCGCGACAGGGGGCGAACAGGGGAGCTGTTTTTT. This gives the protein CASSRDRGRTGELFF. V usage is TRBV6-5 and J usage is TRBJ2-2, with 10 bases lining up with TRBD1. Unmatched junction bases numbered 9, after V lost 6 bases and J lost 8 bases. CDR1 is MNHEY, CDR2 SVGAGI, per germline. The CDR3 consists of 15 residues.

This rearrangement joins TRBV19 to TRBJ2-5; possibly TRBD1 or TRBD2 for D (5 bases each). The CDR3 has 14 amino acids. CDR1 and CDR2 from the germline V gene are LNHDA and SQIVND (reference sequence). Trimming left V 3 bases short and J 5 bases short, with 13 bases between. The CDR3 region has the DNA TGTGCCAGTAGTATTTTGGGCAGGGAGGAGACCCAGTACTTC. Protein sequence: CASSILGREETQYF.

The rearrangement joins TRBV6-1 to TRBJ2-7; D possibly corresponds to TRBD1 (5 bases). V lost 6 bases to trimming and J lost 3 bases, with 15 bases between them. Germline values: CDR1 MNHNS, CDR2 SASEGT. The CDR3 consists of 14 residues. This chain's CDR3 is CASSLQGLVYEQYF. The CDR3 region has the DNA TGTGCCAGCAGCCTTCAGGGTTTGGTCTACGAGCAGTACTTC.

CDR3 bases: TGTGCCAGCAGCTTAGAGGGGACCCCCCAAGAGACCCAGTACTTC. Its protein is CASSLEGTPQETQYF. The chain joins TRBV11-2 to TRBJ2-5, with D perhaps being TRBD1 or TRBD2 (5 bases each). Germline V gene sequence: CDR1 SGHAT, CDR2 FQNNGV. V was shortened by 0 bases and J by 1 base, with 9 bases between the two germline ends. The CDR3 covers 15 residues.

This clone was picked up a small number of times. This chain connects TRBV6-1 to TRBJ1-5; D is uncertain. CDR1 is MNHNS, CDR2 SASEGT, per germline. V was shortened by 2 bases and J by 4 bases, with 12 bases between the two germline ends. The CDR3 spans 15 residues. The CDR3 protein is CASSESLQINQPQHF. The CDR3 DNA reads as TGTGCCAGCAGTGAATCCTTGCAGATTAATCAGCCCCAGCATTTT.

The chain carries TRBV19 and TRBJ1-2; D remains ambiguous. The CDR3 has 19 amino acids. V lost 6 bases to trimming and J lost 2 bases, with 28 bases between them. CDR1 is LNHDA, CDR2 SQIVND, per germline (reference sequence). In DNA, the CDR3 is TGTGCCAGTAGCAAGCGGTCTACGGGGTTTTCGGAGGAGAACTATGGCTACACCTTC. Translation gives CASSKRSTGFSEENYGYTF.

The chain links TRBV6-5 to TRBJ1-1; tentatively, D is TRBD1 (5 bases). Germline V gene sequence: CDR1 MNHEY, CDR2 SVGAGI. V gave up 8 bases and J gave up 1 base, with 11 bases separating them. The CDR3 sequence is 13 residues long. CDR3 bases: TGTGCCAGCCGCGGACAACCGAACACTGAAGCTTTCTTT. It specifies CASRGQPNTEAFF.

This clone showed up just a few times. V gene TRBV9 combines with J gene TRBJ1-2, with D hard to call. V was shortened by 2 bases and J by 0 bases, with 11 bases between the two germline ends. This CDR3 comprises 15 residues. Looked up from germline, CDR1 is SGDLS and CDR2 is YYNGEE. CDR3 sequence: CASSVLSTTNYGYTF. In DNA form, the CDR3 reads TGTGCCAGCAGCGTCCTAAGTACGACTAACTATGGCTACACCTTC.

This clone was recorded once. The rearrangement uses TRBV5-1 and TRBJ1-1, with D maybe TRBD1 (6 bases). This CDR3 contains 14 residues. Trimming stripped 7 bases from V and 1 base from J, with 14 bases between. Germline CDR1 SGHRS, CDR2 YFSETQ. CDR3 in amino acids: CASRPGTRNTEAFF. In nucleotides, the CDR3 is TGCGCCAGCCGACCCGGGACAAGGAACACTGAAGCTTTCTTT.

The chain recombines TRBV4-1 with TRBJ2-3, with a weak D call TRBD1 (6 bases). Germline lookup yields CDR1 MGHRA and CDR2 YSYEKL. This CDR3 comprises 16 residues. V lost 1 base to trimming and J lost 4 bases, with 15 bases between them. CDR3 nucleotides: TGCGCCAGCAGCCAAGTTAGGTCTGGGGGCGCAGATACGCAGTATTTT. Translated: CASSQVRSGGADTQYF.

The table lists this clone with a count of one. The gene calls are TRBV11-3 and TRBJ1-4; D is unclear. Germline V gene sequence: CDR1 SGHNT, CDR2 YENEEA. This CDR3 has 16 residues. The V end was cut by 4 bases, the J end by 7 bases, with 19 bases between. CDR3 nucleotide sequence: TGTGCCAGCAGCTCGACCGACTTGCTACGCTTTGAAAAACTGTTTTTT. Translation gives CASSSTDLLRFEKLFF.

V is TRBV27 and J is TRBJ1-2, with 7 bases aligning to TRBD1. Germline loops: CDR1 MNHEY, CDR2 SMNVEV (reference sequence). V shed 4 bases and J 5 bases; nucleotides not matched to a gene: 19. The CDR3 extends over 18 amino acids. CDR3: CASSSLPWDSHTVYGYTF. In nucleotides, the CDR3 is TGTGCCAGCAGTTCCCTACCATGGGACAGCCACACCGTTTATGGCTACACCTTC.

This chain uses TRBV19 with TRBJ2-2; D may be TRBD2 (5 bases). With 1 base removed from V and 5 bases from J, the gap between germline ends came to 8 bases. Germline CDR1 is LNHDA and CDR2 is SQIVND (reference sequence). CDR3 length: 14 residues. CDR3 DNA sequence: TGTGCCAGTAGTATAGCGAGGGAAACCGGGGAGCTGTTTTTT. This codes for CASSIARETGELFF.

Only a few counts were recorded for this clone. Here the CDR3 DNA reads TGTGCCAGTAGCCGGGGCCTAATTGGCCAGCCCCAGCATTTT. It encodes CASSRGLIGQPQHF. The chain employs TRBV19 and TRBJ1-5; D perhaps matches TRBD1 (5 bases). CDR1 and CDR2 from the germline V gene are LNHDA and SQIVND (reference sequence). Trimming left V 6 bases short and J 7 bases short, with 16 bases between. The CDR3 runs to 14 residues.

This sequence joins TRBV19 and TRBJ2-4; the D gene is possibly TRBD2 (7 bases). Germline V gene lookup returns CDR1 LNHDA and CDR2 SQIVND (reference sequence). Between the trimmed V and J ends, which lost 1 base and 8 bases, there was a span of 15 bases. The CDR3 spans 15 residues. CDR3 DNA sequence: TGTGCCAGTAGTATAGTAGGGGGGGAAGCGGACATTCAGTACTTC. It codes for CASSIVGGEADIQYF.

The V gene is TRBV7-8, the J gene TRBJ2-1; 10 nucleotides agree with TRBD2. This CDR3 has 15 residues. Unmatched junction bases numbered 6, after V lost 2 bases and J lost 8 bases. The germline V gene encodes CDR1 SGHVS and CDR2 FQNEAQ. The CDR3 spells CASSLLAGAGDEQFF. The CDR3 nucleotides read TGTGCCAGCAGCTTACTAGCGGGGGCCGGGGATGAGCAGTTCTTC.

The chain recombines TRBV15 with TRBJ1-4; D is undetermined. V gave up 5 bases and J gave up 8 bases, with 12 bases separating them. This CDR3 has 13 amino acids. The germline V gene has CDR1 LNHNV and CDR2 YYDKDF (reference sequence). CDR3 amino acids: CATSPPTGEKLFF. Here the CDR3 DNA reads TGTGCCACCAGCCCACCTACCGGGGAAAAACTGTTTTTT.

This chain uses TRBV28 with TRBJ2-6; a weak D match, TRBD1 (5 bases). With 5 bases removed from V and 0 bases from J, the gap between germline ends came to 11 bases. CDR1 MDHEN and CDR2 SYDVKM come from the germline V gene. The CDR3 consists of 16 residues. The DNA for the CDR3 is TGTGCCAGCAGTCGTACCAGGGACTCTGGGGCCAACGTCCTGACTTTC. Amino acid sequence: CASSRTRDSGANVLTF.

This clone was detected only once. The CDR3 is CASSLDDGNEQFF. In DNA, the CDR3 is TGTGCCAGCAGCTTAGACGACGGCAATGAGCAGTTCTTC. The V and J genes are TRBV7-6 and TRBJ2-1; D not certain. Germline assignment: CDR1 SGHVS and CDR2 FNYEAQ. Trimming took off 1 base at V and 6 bases at J, with 7 bases between the two ends. CDR3 length equals 13 residues.

V and J are TRBV9 and TRBJ2-2, with TRBD1 as a possible D gene (6 bases). This CDR3 has 14 residues. Germline assignment: CDR1 SGDLS and CDR2 YYNGEE. V shed 5 bases and J shed 5 bases, with 13 bases lying between them. CDR3 coding DNA: TGTGCCAGCAGTCCCTACAGGGAAACCGGGGAGCTGTTTTTT. This encodes CASSPYRETGELFF.

The chain recombines TRBV25-1 with TRBJ1-2; D not certain. This CDR3 is 13 amino acids long. Per germline, CDR1 MGHDK and CDR2 SYGVNS. Trimming left V 6 bases short and J 2 bases short, with 10 bases between. The CDR3 spells CASRGPTNYGYTF. CDR3 in DNA: TGTGCCAGCAGGGGCCCAACCAACTATGGCTACACCTTC.

This clone occurred a few times. The rearrangement links TRBV5-1 to TRBJ1-1; D call uncertain. The CDR3 totals 15 residues. V dropped 0 bases and J dropped 1 base, with 10 bases sitting between them. Germline loops: CDR1 SGHRS, CDR2 YFSETQ. The CDR3 spells CASSLGVRWNTEAFF. The CDR3, as DNA: TGCGCCAGCAGCTTGGGGGTTCGATGGAACACTGAAGCTTTCTTT.

As DNA, the CDR3 is TGTGCCAGCAGTTCCGAGACTAGCAGCCGAAAAAACATTCAGTACTTC. Its translation is CASSSETSSRKNIQYF. The V gene is TRBV27, the J gene TRBJ2-4, with TRBD2 matching over 7 bases. The CDR3 runs 16 residues. Germline CDR1 MNHEY, CDR2 SMNVEV (reference sequence). Trimming cost V 4 bases and J 4 bases; bases outside gene matches: 10.

V gene TRBV28 combines with J gene TRBJ2-4, with D unclear. From germline, CDR1 is MDHEN and CDR2 SYDVKM. The CDR3 runs 14 residues. V was trimmed by 3 bases and J by 0 bases, leaving 6 bases between them. The CDR3 bases are TGTGCCAGCAGTTTCAAGATAGCCAAAAACATTCAGTACTTC. It translates to CASSFKIAKNIQYF.

The chain is built from TRBV9 and TRBJ2-7, with D perhaps matching TRBD1 (5 bases). This CDR3 is 13 amino acids long. V lost 7 bases and J 5 bases, leaving 16 bases between the germline ends. Germline CDR1 SGDLS, CDR2 YYNGEE. CDR3 sequence: CASSRTQGDEQYF. CDR3 DNA: TGTGCCAGCTCTAGGACACAAGGGGACGAGCAGTACTTC. Complete variable domain (other parts from reference TRBV9 and TRBJ2-7): DSGVTQTPKHLITATGQRVTLRCSPRSGDLSVYWYQQSLDQGLQFLIQYYNGEERAKGNILERFSAQQFPDLHSELNLSSLELGDSALYFCASSRTQGDEQYFGPGTRLTVT.